This T cell receptor (beta chain) appears in the sequencing data of a study of cytomegalovirus exposure and HLA in healthy donors. Study-wide context: Sequencing of about 200 million T cells in an earlier analysis found 100 million or so unique TCR beta sequences.

The PCR contained 60 Vbeta and 13 Jbeta primers. Sequencing was performed with immunoSEQ multiplex PCR; in TCRdb, only in-frame clones are kept and a portion is missing. The table shows 150,000 to 200,000 clones, with around 80% occurring only once. The ends lost 3 bases at V and 9 bases at J; junction bases unmatched: 12. The germline V gene has CDR1 GTSNPN and CDR2 SVGIG (reference sequence). The CDR3 spans 14 residues. The sequenced sample was PBMCs. The rearrangement joins TRBV30 to TRBJ1-2; 8 nucleotides agree with TRBD1. The receptor was derived from a girl between 5 and 17 years old in good health and CMV-seropositive. The CDR3 DNA is TGTGCCTGGAGCTCGACAGGGGCAGGAGAGAGCTACACCTTC. This encodes CAWSSTGAGESYTF.